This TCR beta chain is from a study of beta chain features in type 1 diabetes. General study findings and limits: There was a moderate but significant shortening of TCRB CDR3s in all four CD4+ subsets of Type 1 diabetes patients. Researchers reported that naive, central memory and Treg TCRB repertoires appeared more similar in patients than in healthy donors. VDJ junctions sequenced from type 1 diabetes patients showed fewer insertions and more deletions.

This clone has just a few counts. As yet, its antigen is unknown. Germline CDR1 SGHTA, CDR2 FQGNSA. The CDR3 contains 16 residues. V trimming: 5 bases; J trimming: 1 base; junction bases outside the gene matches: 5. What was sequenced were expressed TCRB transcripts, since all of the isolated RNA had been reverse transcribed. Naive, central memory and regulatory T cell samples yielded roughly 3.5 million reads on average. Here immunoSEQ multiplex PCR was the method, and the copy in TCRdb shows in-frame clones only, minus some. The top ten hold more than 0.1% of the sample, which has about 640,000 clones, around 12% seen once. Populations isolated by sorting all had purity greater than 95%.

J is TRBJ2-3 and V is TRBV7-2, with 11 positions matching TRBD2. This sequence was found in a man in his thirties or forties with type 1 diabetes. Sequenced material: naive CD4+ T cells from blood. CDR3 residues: CASSDGLAGRTDTQYF. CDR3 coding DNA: TGTGCCAGCAGCGATGGACTAGCGGGCCGCACAGATACGCAGTATTTT.